These 6 T cell receptor beta chains were all obtained from the same sample, sequenced in a study of cytomegalovirus exposure and HLA in healthy donors. Measured with immunoSEQ multiplex PCR; TCRdb has only the in-frame clones, and not every one. The data contain 50,000 to 80,000 clones, 85% to 95% of them seen just once; the ten biggest clones take up around 5.5%. The specimen was PBMCs. Receptors originate from a woman in her late teens or twenties in good health and CMV-seropositive.

The chain has TRBV5-1 and TRBJ2-1, with 9 bases matching TRBD1. The V segment lost 0 bases and the J segment 7 bases; nucleotides outside the gene matches: 8. Germline CDR1 reads SGHRS; CDR2 reads YFSETQ. The CDR3 has 16 amino acids. In DNA, the CDR3 is TGCGCCAGCAGCTTGGCCGCTGGACAGGGGAGGAATGAGCAGTTCTTC. Encoded protein: CASSLAAGQGRNEQFF.

The table lists this clone with a few counts. The chain has TRBV5-4 and TRBJ1-6; tentative D call: TRBD1 (5 bases). Germline loops: CDR1 SGHNT, CDR2 YYREEE (reference sequence). The CDR3 has 15 amino acids. V dropped 1 base and J dropped 8 bases, with 13 bases sitting between them. The CDR3 DNA sequence: TGTGCCAGCAGCTTGTTTACAGGCGGGGATTCACCCCTCCACTTT. Protein sequence: CASSLFTGGDSPLHF.

The CDR3: CASSQGNYNEQFF. The CDR3 DNA follows: TGTGCCAGCAGTCAGGGTAACTACAATGAGCAGTTCTTC. This chain joins TRBV27 and TRBJ2-1; D possibly corresponds to TRBD1 (5 bases). The CDR3 runs 13 residues. Between the trimmed V and J ends, which lost 5 bases and 3 bases, there was a span of 8 bases. The germline gives CDR1 MNHEY, CDR2 SMNVEV (reference sequence).

In its sample, this clone was seen once. The CDR3 bases are TGTGCCAGCAGCTTGATCGCGGGGGTCGCCGGGGAGCTGTTTTTT. The encoded protein is CASSLIAGVAGELFF. The chain links TRBV5-6 to TRBJ2-2; 7 bases are shared with TRBD2. The CDR3 is made up of 15 amino acids. Germline assignment: CDR1 SGHDT and CDR2 YYEEEE. With 1 base clipped from V and 6 bases from J, the junction kept 6 bases outside the gene matches.

The CDR3 reads CASSPRQDTGELFF. CDR3 sequence (DNA): TGTGCCAGCAGCCCCCGGCAGGACACCGGGGAGCTGTTTTTT. This chain joins TRBV9 and TRBJ2-2, with D unclear. Trimming took off 4 bases at V and 3 bases at J, with 10 bases between the two ends. The CDR3 covers 14 residues. The V gene's germline CDR1 is SGDLS and CDR2 YYNGEE.

This clone has only one observation. The V and J genes are TRBV9 and TRBJ2-1; 14 bases align to TRBD2. V was clipped by 3 bases and J by 6 bases; unmatched bases: 2. This CDR3 has 15 residues. The V gene's germline CDR1 is SGDLS and CDR2 YYNGEE. CDR3 DNA sequence: TGTGCCAGCAGCGCAGGGACTAGCGGGAGCAATGAGCAGTTCTTC. Translation: CASSAGTSGSNEQFF.